This T cell receptor beta chain was recorded in a study of regulatory T cells in long-lasting Graves disease. There are 15 residues in the CDR3. The germline CDR1 and CDR2 sequences are SSHAT and FNYEAQ (reference sequence). Study-wide points: Relative to newly diagnosed Graves' patients, persistent ones had lower TCR diversity.

Time point in this sample: newly diagnosed GD, antithyroid drugs for less than 3 months. The authors made the TCR library using RNA they extracted from PBMCs. Both iRepertoire HTBI primers and Arm-PCR of CDR3 regions were used to build the TCR beta libraries. TCRdb ran MiXCR on the multiplex PCR reads and lists one entry per CDR3 protein. The sample lists around 480,000 distinct CDR3 sequences; about 16% were seen once. This clonotype was counted a few times. The antigen remains unidentified. At one end the junction does not follow the germline gene, possibly because of a read error. These data are also associated with another study on T cells in Graves' hyperthyroidism and ophthalmopathy. That work adds: Blood samples included most of the expanded thyroid clonotypes exceeding 0.001. Ophthalmopathy was distinguished from stable hyperthyroidism by 13 V-J signatures.

The rearrangement links TRBV7-7 to TRBJ2-1; 8 positions match TRBD2. The sequence derives from a man aged 35 to 55 with Graves disease. Material: peripheral blood mononuclear cells (PBMCs), obtained at new diagnosis, from a patient treated with antithyroid drugs. CDR3 in DNA: TGTGCTAGCAGCCTGACTAGCGCCACTTACAATGAGCAGTTCTTC. This gives the protein CASSLTSATYNEQFF. The full variable domain, its missing parts supplied by reference TRBV7-7 and TRBJ2-1, is GAGVSQSPRYKVTKRGQDVTLRCDPISSHATLYWYQQALGQGPEFLTYFNYEAQPDKSGLPSDRFSAERPEGSISTLTIQRTEQRDSAMYRCASSLTSATYNEQFFGPGTRLTVL.